The 29 T cell receptor beta chains below come from one sample, sequenced in a study of T cells in Graves' hyperthyroidism and ophthalmopathy. TCR beta CDR3 regions were amplified from RNA. A first-round RT-PCR of the TCR CDR3 used the HTBI primer set. MiXCR, applied by TCRdb to the multiplex PCR reads, yields one record per CDR3 protein. The data show approximately 590,000 distinct CDR3 sequences, approximately 14% seen once. Source material: blood. The source of these receptors is a woman aged 25 to 45 with Graves' hyperthyroidism.

This clonotype occurred many times. The chain links TRBV6-2 or TRBV6-3 to TRBJ1-1, with D possibly matching TRBD1 (6 bases). CDR3 length: 14 amino acids. Germline loops: CDR1 MNHEY, CDR2 SVGEGT. Trimming shortened V by 6 bases and J by 6 bases, and 17 bases separated the two germline ends. CDR3 sequence (DNA): TGTGCCAGCAGGATAGGACAGCTCAGCGCTGAAGCTTTCTTT. Residues: CASRIGQLSAEAFF.

The chain recombines TRBV6-2 or TRBV6-3 with TRBJ2-1; 10 positions agree with TRBD2. With V trimmed by 5 bases and J by 6 bases, 19 bases remained unmatched. CDR3 length: 19 amino acids. CDR1 is MNHEY, CDR2 SVGEGT, per germline. CDR3 residues: CASSQPEEPGTSAPNEQFF. CDR3 sequence (DNA): TGTGCCAGCAGTCAACCTGAGGAACCAGGGACTAGCGCCCCCAATGAGCAGTTCTTC.

In its sample, this clonotype was seen many times. J is TRBJ2-5 and V is TRBV28, with D maybe TRBD1 (5 bases). Per the germline V gene, CDR1 is MDHEN and CDR2 is SYDVKM. The CDR3 sequence is 15 residues long. V was shortened by 1 base and J by 1 base, with 10 bases between the two germline ends. CDR3 in amino acids: CASSLSAGSQETQYF. The DNA for the CDR3 is TGTGCCAGCAGTTTATCGGCAGGGTCCCAAGAGACCCAGTACTTC.

This clonotype was observed many times. The J gene is TRBJ1-1, the V gene TRBV12-3 or TRBV12-4, with no clear D. The CDR3 loop spans 12 amino acids. V gave up 6 bases and J gave up 3 bases, with 8 bases separating them. The CDR3: CASSPAHTEAFF. Here the CDR3 DNA reads TGTGCCAGCAGCCCAGCTCACACTGAAGCTTTCTTT.

This clonotype was seen many times. The chain carries TRBV7-2 and TRBJ2-3, with 10 bases lining up with TRBD2. CDR3 length equals 16 residues. Germline V gene lookup returns CDR1 SGHTA and CDR2 FQGNSA. V was clipped by 6 bases and J by 6 bases; unmatched bases: 12. The CDR3 reads CASRLTSGMGGDTQYF. Here the CDR3 DNA reads TGTGCCAGCAGGTTAACTAGCGGGATGGGCGGGGATACGCAGTATTTT.

This clonotype was seen more than once but under ten times. The J gene is TRBJ2-2, the V gene TRBV27; 12 bases match TRBD2. From germline, CDR1 is MNHEY and CDR2 SMNVEV (reference sequence). J gave up 0 bases and V 6 bases, and 8 bases lay outside the gene matches. This CDR3 has 18 residues. The CDR3 nucleotides read TGTGCCAGCAGCCAACTAGCGGGAGGAACGGCGAACACCGGGGAGCTGTTTTTT. Translation: CASSQLAGGTANTGELFF.

This clonotype was observed many times. J is TRBJ2-5 and V is TRBV6-1, with TRBD1 identical over 10 bases. V was pared by 5 bases and J by 2 bases, with 14 bases of the junction left unmatched. The germline gives CDR1 MNHNS, CDR2 SASEGT. The CDR3 contains 18 residues. Here the CDR3 DNA reads TGTGCCAGCAGTTCCGGGACAGGGGTCCCTATCGGGCAAGAGACCCAGTACTTC. As protein: CASSSGTGVPIGQETQYF.

The rearrangement links TRBV19 to TRBJ2-3; D is possibly TRBD1 or TRBD2 (5 bases each). V was trimmed by 4 bases and J by 4 bases, leaving 15 bases between them. The CDR3 is 15 residues long. From germline, CDR1 is LNHDA and CDR2 SQIVND (reference sequence). For the CDR3, the DNA is TGTGCCAGTAGTAGTTATCGGGGCCACGCAGATACGCAGTATTTT. Translation gives CASSSYRGHADTQYF.

This clonotype has at least ten counts. This chain uses TRBV11-2 with TRBJ1-1; D not resolved. CDR3 length: 13 amino acids. The V end lost 3 bases, the J end lost 1 base, and 6 bases lay between the germline ends. Per the germline V gene, CDR1 is SGHAT and CDR2 is FQNNGV. The CDR3 region has the DNA TGTGCCAGCAGCTTCAAAGGGAACACTGAAGCTTTCTTT. It yields the protein CASSFKGNTEAFF.

This clonotype appeared many times. The chain has TRBV28 and TRBJ2-7, with no clear D. V lost 6 bases and J lost 6, with 6 bases in between. Germline V gene lookup returns CDR1 MDHEN and CDR2 SYDVKM. This CDR3 contains 10 residues. DNA of the CDR3: TGTGCCAGCAGGACGACCGAGCAGTACTTC. It specifies CASRTTEQYF. The whole variable domain, remainder taken from reference TRBV28 and TRBJ2-7, is DVKVTQSSRYLVKRTGEKVFLECVQDMDHENMFWYRQDPGLGLRLIYFSYDVKMKEKGDIPEGYSVSREKKERFSLILESASTNQTSMYLCASRTTEQYFGPGTRLTVT.

This clonotype has a count of ten or more. The rearrangement joins TRBV20-1 to TRBJ2-7; 14 bases match TRBD2. Per the germline V gene, CDR1 is DFQATT and CDR2 is SNEGSKA (reference sequence). Trimming took 1 base from V and 5 from J; bases not matched to a gene: 7. There are 16 residues in the CDR3. The CDR3 loop reads CSARVTSGRVDNEQYF. The CDR3 region has the DNA TGCAGTGCTAGAGTGACTAGCGGGAGGGTCGACAACGAGCAGTACTTC.

This clonotype was seen repeatedly, ten times or more. V gene TRBV20-1 combines with J gene TRBJ1-1, with D perhaps TRBD1 (6 bases). Germline V gene lookup returns CDR1 DFQATT and CDR2 SNEGSKA (reference sequence). V lost 6 bases to trimming and J lost 1 base, with 15 bases between them. The CDR3 has 14 residues. The CDR3, as DNA: TGCAGTGCCTCACAGGGTGGAGGGAACACTGAAGCTTTCTTT. This codes for CSASQGGGNTEAFF.

The count of this clonotype is one. This may be a read error: a much more frequent sequence differs by one nucleotide. This chain uses TRBV27 with TRBJ2-1; 7 positions agree with TRBD2. The CDR3 length is 14 residues. Germline trimming cut 7 bases from V and 8 bases from J; bases unmatched to any gene: 11. Germline loops: CDR1 MNHEY, CDR2 SMNVEV (reference sequence). The CDR3 nucleotides are TGTGCCAGCAAATATGAGGGAGGGGCAGATGAGCAGTTCTTC. Translation gives CASKYEGGADEQFF.

This clonotype was seen a few times. The chain has TRBV20-1 and TRBJ2-5; TRBD2 matches at 12 bases. The CDR3 runs to 16 residues. The ends lost 1 base at V and 2 bases at J; junction bases unmatched: 5. The germline CDR1 and CDR2 sequences are DFQATT and SNEGSKA (reference sequence). The CDR3 coding sequence is TGCAGTGCTAGAGTTGGGACTAGCGGGCCTCAAGAGACCCAGTACTTC. Its translation is CSARVGTSGPQETQYF.

This clonotype was recorded many times. V gene TRBV12-3 or TRBV12-4 combines with J gene TRBJ2-1, with D possibly matching TRBD2 (6 bases). V was clipped by 6 bases and J by 1 base, with 19 bases between them. The CDR3 is 17 residues long. Here the CDR3 reads CASSPNSGDISYNEQFF. The DNA for the CDR3 is TGTGCCAGCAGCCCGAACTCGGGAGACATATCCTACAATGAGCAGTTCTTC.

V and J are TRBV9 and TRBJ1-2; D is possibly TRBD1 (5 bases). This CDR3 region has 14 residues. Germline assignment: CDR1 SGDLS and CDR2 YYNGEE. V was pared by 1 base and J by 4 bases, with 11 bases between. This CDR3 is CASSVQGAVYGYTF. The CDR3 DNA reads TGTGCCAGCAGCGTACAGGGTGCTGTCTATGGCTACACCTTC.

This clonotype has at least ten counts. The chain combines TRBV28 with TRBJ2-3, with D possibly matching TRBD1 (5 bases). The V gene lost 1 base and the J gene lost 2 bases, with 10 bases spanning the gap. The CDR3 is 15 amino acids. The germline V gene encodes CDR1 MDHEN and CDR2 SYDVKM. The CDR3 coding sequence is TGTGCCAGCAGTTTATTTGCAGGGTCCACAGATACGCAGTATTTT. Translating gives CASSLFAGSTDTQYF.

This clonotype was counted a few times. The V gene is TRBV2, the J gene TRBJ2-2, with D unresolved. V lost 6 bases and J lost 5, with 13 bases in between. This CDR3 has 14 residues. The V gene's germline CDR1 is SNHLY and CDR2 FYNNEI. CDR3 region: CASSRHGVTGELFF. In DNA form, the CDR3 reads TGTGCCAGCAGCAGACATGGCGTGACCGGGGAGCTGTTTTTT.

Written as DNA, the CDR3 is TGCGCCAGCAGAGAGGGCCAAAATAATGAGCAGTTCTTC. Its protein is CASREGQNNEQFF. The gene calls are TRBV5-1 and TRBJ2-1; tentative D call: TRBD2 (5 bases). Germline V lookup: CDR1 SGHRS, CDR2 YFSETQ. This CDR3 comprises 13 residues. Trimming took off 5 bases at V and 7 bases at J, with 13 bases between the two ends. Drawing the rest from reference TRBV5-1 and TRBJ2-1, the complete variable domain is KAGVTQTPRYLIKTRGQQVTLSCSPISGHRSVSWYQQTPGQGLQFLFEYFSETQRNKGNFPGRFSGRQFSNSRSEMNVSTLELGDSALYLCASREGQNNEQFFGPGTRLTVL.

The rearrangement joins TRBV9 to TRBJ1-6; 7 bases match TRBD1. This CDR3 region has 15 residues. J was trimmed by 7 bases and V by 3 bases; bases with no gene match: 7. The germline CDR1 and CDR2 sequences are SGDLS and YYNGEE. CDR3 nucleotides: TGTGCCAGCAGCGAACGGACAGGAAACAATTCACCCCTCCACTTT. This sequence encodes CASSERTGNNSPLHF.

The CDR3 DNA reads TGTGCCAGCCCCCCCGACATCTCCTACGAGCAGTACTTC. Translating gives CASPPDISYEQYF. The J gene is TRBJ2-7, the V gene TRBV9; no firm D call. Looked up from germline, CDR1 is SGDLS and CDR2 is YYNGEE. With 7 bases removed from V and 0 bases from J, the gap between germline ends came to 11 bases. CDR3 length: 13 residues.

This clonotype was counted only a few times. The gene calls are TRBV20-1 and TRBJ1-6; D possibly corresponds to TRBD1 (6 bases). This CDR3 is built from 16 residues. Trimming left V 5 bases short and J 0 bases short, with 14 bases between. From germline, CDR1 is DFQATT and CDR2 SNEGSKA (reference sequence). The CDR3 loop reads CSAHGQFSSYNSPLHF. DNA for the CDR3: TGCAGTGCTCACGGACAGTTTAGCTCCTATAATTCACCCCTCCACTTT.

This clonotype was seen ten or more times. The V gene is TRBV9, the J gene TRBJ2-7; TRBD2 matches at 8 bases. Germline V gives CDR1 SGDLS, CDR2 YYNGEE. This CDR3 comprises 16 residues. Trimming at V came to 1 base and at J to 5 bases, leaving 11 bases not matched to a gene. The CDR3 coding sequence is TGTGCCAGCAGCGTACCCCCGAGACTAGCGTACCACGAGCAGTACTTC. Its protein product is CASSVPPRLAYHEQYF.

This clonotype was counted ten times or more. The CDR3 loop is CSARPSTAGDFNEQFF. In nucleotides, the CDR3 is TGCAGTGCTAGACCTTCCACGGCGGGAGATTTCAATGAGCAGTTCTTC. The gene calls are TRBV20-1 and TRBJ2-1; 7 positions match TRBD2. Germline loops: CDR1 DFQATT, CDR2 SNEGSKA (reference sequence). V gave up 2 bases and J gave up 6 bases; unmatched junction bases: 13. The CDR3 is made up of 16 amino acids.

The rearrangement uses TRBV10-3 and TRBJ2-7; perhaps TRBD2 as D (6 bases). V shed 2 bases and J shed 3 bases, with 11 bases lying between them. The germline CDR1 and CDR2 sequences are ENHRY and SYGVKD. This CDR3 comprises 14 residues. The CDR3 region has the DNA TGTGCCATCAGTGAGGATACGGGAGTCTACGAGCAGTACTTC. As protein: CAISEDTGVYEQYF.

This clonotype was detected many times. The chain has TRBV6-1 and TRBJ1-5, with D maybe TRBD1 (6 bases). Trimming removed 4 bases at V and 1 base at J, with 11 bases between. Germline V CDR1 and CDR2: MNHNS, SASEGT. This CDR3 has 15 residues. This CDR3 reads CASSGNRVSNQPQHF. The CDR3 region has the DNA TGTGCCAGCAGTGGGAACAGGGTAAGCAATCAGCCCCAGCATTTT.

This clonotype was seen ten or more times. The J gene is TRBJ2-1, the V gene TRBV7-2; TRBD2 is a possible D gene (5 bases). The germline V gene encodes CDR1 SGHTA and CDR2 FQGNSA. The V end was cut by 5 bases, the J end by 7 bases, with 21 bases between. The CDR3 totals 16 residues. For the CDR3, the DNA is TGTGCCAGCAGCCTATGGGCGGACTTAAGTCATAATGAGCAGTTCTTC. Translation: CASSLWADLSHNEQFF.

This clonotype was counted once. This rearrangement joins TRBV19 to TRBJ1-2; 8 positions agree with TRBD1. The germline V gene encodes CDR1 LNHDA and CDR2 SQIVND (reference sequence). The V segment lost 3 bases and the J segment 4 bases; nucleotides outside the gene matches: 10. The CDR3 length is 16 residues. CDR3 DNA sequence: TGTGCCAGTAGTATCGGGCAGGGGGCAGTCGGCTATGGCTACACCTTC. It yields the protein CASSIGQGAVGYGYTF.

A word on this clonotype: This may arise from a read error, as a much more abundant clone is one base away. The rearrangement uses TRBV12-3 or TRBV12-4 and TRBJ2-1; 10 bases match TRBD1. CDR3 length: 14 amino acids. Trimming cost V 0 bases and J 12 bases; bases outside gene matches: 5. CDR3 in amino acids: CASSLAGTGDGQFF. CDR3 DNA: TGTGCCAGCAGTTTAGCTGGGACAGGGGATGGGCAGTTCTTC.